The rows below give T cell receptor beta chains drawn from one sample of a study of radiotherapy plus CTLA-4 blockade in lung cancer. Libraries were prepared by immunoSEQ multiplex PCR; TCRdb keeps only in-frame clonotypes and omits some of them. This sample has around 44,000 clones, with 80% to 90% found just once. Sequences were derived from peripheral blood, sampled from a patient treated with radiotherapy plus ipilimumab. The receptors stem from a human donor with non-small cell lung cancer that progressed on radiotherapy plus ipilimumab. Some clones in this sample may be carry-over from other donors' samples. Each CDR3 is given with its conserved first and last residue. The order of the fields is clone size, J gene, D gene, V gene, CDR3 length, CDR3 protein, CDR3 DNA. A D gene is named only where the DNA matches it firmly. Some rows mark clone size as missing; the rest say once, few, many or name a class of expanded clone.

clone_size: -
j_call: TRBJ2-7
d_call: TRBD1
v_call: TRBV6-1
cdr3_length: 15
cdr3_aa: CASSDPGTAWNEQYF
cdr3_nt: TGTGCCAGCAGCGACCCTGGGACAGCGTGGAACGAGCAGTACTTC

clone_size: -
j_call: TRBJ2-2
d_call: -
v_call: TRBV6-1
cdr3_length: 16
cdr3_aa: CASSERGIPYTGELFF
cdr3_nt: TGTGCCAGCAGTGAAAGGGGAATTCCTTACACCGGGGAGCTGTTTTTT

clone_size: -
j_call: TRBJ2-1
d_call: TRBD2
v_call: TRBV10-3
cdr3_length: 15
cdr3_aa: CAIRGPSGVYNEQFF
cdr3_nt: TGTGCCATCAGGGGCCCTAGCGGCGTTTACAATGAGCAGTTCTTC

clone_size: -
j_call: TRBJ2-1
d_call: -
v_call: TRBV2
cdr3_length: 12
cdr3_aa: CASSDWGHEQFF
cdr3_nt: TGTGCCAGCAGTGATTGGGGGCATGAGCAGTTCTTC

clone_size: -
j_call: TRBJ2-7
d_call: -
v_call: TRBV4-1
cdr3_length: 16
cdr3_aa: CASSQDWRGRLHEQYF
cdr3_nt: TGCGCCAGCAGCCAAGATTGGAGGGGGCGCCTCCACGAGCAGTACTTC

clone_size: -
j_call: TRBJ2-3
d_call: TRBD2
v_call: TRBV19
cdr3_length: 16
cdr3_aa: CASSWTSGGTTDTQYF
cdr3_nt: TGTGCCAGTAGTTGGACTAGCGGGGGGACCACAGATACGCAGTATTTT

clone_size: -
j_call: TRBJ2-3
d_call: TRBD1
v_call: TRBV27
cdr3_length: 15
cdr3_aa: CASSFSNRGTDTQYF
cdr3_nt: TGTGCCAGCAGTTTCAGTAACAGGGGAACAGATACGCAGTATTTT

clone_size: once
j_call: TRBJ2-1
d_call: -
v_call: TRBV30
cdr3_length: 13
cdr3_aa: CAWSRDTYNEQFF
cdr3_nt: TGTGCCTGGAGTCGGGACACATACAATGAGCAGTTCTTC

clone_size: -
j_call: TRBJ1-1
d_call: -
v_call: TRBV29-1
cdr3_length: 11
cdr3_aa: CSAWSGTEAFF
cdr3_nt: TGCAGTGCATGGTCGGGGACTGAAGCTTTCTTT

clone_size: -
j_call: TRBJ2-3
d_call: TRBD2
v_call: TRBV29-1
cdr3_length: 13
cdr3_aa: CSVYGGGGDTQYF
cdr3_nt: TGCAGCGTTTACGGGGGGGGTGGAGATACGCAGTATTTT

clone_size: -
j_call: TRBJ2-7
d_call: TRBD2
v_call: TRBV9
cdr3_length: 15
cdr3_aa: CASSLGLAASYEQYF
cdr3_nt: TGTGCCAGCAGCCTGGGACTAGCGGCATCCTACGAGCAGTACTTC

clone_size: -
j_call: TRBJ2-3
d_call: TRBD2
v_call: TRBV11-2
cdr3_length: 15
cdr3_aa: CASSPLSGGLYTQYF
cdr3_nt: TGTGCCAGCAGCCCCCTCAGCGGGGGCCTCTATACGCAGTATTTT

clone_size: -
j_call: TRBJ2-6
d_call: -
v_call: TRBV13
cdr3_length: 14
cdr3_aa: CASSATAGANVLTF
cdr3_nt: TGTGCCAGCAGTGCCACAGCTGGGGCCAACGTCCTGACTTTC

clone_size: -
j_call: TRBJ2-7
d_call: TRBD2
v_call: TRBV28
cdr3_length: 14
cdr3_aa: CASRSVSGAYEQYF
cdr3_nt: TGTGCCAGCAGATCCGTTAGCGGGGCCTACGAGCAGTACTTC

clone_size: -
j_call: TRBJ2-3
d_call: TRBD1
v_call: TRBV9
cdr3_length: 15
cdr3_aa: CASSADRVRTDTQYF
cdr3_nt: TGTGCCAGCAGCGCCGACAGGGTTCGCACAGATACGCAGTATTTT

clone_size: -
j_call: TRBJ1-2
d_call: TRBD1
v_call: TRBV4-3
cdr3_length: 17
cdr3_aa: CASSQEQHLEGAYGYTF
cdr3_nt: TGCGCCAGCAGCCAAGAGCAGCACCTGGAGGGGGCTTACGGCTACACCTTC

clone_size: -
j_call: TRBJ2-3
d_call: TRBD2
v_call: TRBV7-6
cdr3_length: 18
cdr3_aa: CASTLSSTSGRFGDTQYF
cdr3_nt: TGTGCCAGCACCCTTAGCTCTACTAGCGGGAGATTTGGAGATACGCAGTATTTT

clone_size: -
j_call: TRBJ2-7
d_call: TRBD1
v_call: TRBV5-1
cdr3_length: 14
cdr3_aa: CASSVTGGRDEQYF
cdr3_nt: TGCGCCAGCAGCGTGACAGGGGGCAGAGACGAGCAGTACTTC

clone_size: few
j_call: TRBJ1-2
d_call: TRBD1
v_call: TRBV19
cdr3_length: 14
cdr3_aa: CASSLGTGNYGYTF
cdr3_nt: TGTGCCAGTAGTCTTGGGACAGGGAACTATGGCTACACCTTC

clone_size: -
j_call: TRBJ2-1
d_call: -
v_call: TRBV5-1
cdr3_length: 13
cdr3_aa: CASSLVGGHEQFF
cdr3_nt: TGCGCCAGCAGCTTGGTTGGAGGCCATGAGCAGTTCTTC

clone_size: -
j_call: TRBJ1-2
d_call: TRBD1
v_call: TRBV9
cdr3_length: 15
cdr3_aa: CASSVAQGGHYGYTF
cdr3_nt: TGTGCCAGCAGCGTAGCTCAGGGGGGCCACTATGGCTACACCTTC

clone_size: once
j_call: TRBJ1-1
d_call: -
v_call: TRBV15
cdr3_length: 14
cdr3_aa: CATSSGRLGTEAFF
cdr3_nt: TGTGCCACCAGCAGCGGAAGACTGGGCACTGAAGCTTTCTTT

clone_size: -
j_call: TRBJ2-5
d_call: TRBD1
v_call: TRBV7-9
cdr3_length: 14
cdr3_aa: CASSLFTGEETQYF
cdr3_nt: TGTGCCAGCAGCTTATTTACAGGGGAGGAGACCCAGTACTTC

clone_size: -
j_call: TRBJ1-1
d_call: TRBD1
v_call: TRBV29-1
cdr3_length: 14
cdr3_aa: CSVGTGGMNTEAFF
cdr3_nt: TGCAGCGTGGGGACAGGGGGGATGAACACTGAAGCTTTCTTT

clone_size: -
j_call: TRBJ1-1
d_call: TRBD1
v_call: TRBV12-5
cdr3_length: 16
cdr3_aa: CASGLVIGTGSLEAFF
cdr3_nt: TGTGCTAGTGGTTTGGTAATTGGGACAGGGAGCTTGGAAGCTTTCTTT

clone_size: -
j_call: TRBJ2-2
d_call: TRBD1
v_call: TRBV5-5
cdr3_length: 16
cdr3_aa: CASSPYRTGSPGELFF
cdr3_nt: TGTGCCAGCAGCCCCTATCGGACAGGGAGTCCCGGGGAGCTGTTTTTT

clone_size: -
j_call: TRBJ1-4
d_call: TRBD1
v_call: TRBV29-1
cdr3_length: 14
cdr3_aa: CSACTGAENEKLFF
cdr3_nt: TGCAGCGCTTGTACAGGGGCCGAGAATGAAAAACTGTTTTTT

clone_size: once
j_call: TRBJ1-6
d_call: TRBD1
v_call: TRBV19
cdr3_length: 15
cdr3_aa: CASSITGTGNSPLHF
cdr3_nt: TGTGCCAGTAGTATAACCGGGACAGGGAATTCACCCCTCCACTTT

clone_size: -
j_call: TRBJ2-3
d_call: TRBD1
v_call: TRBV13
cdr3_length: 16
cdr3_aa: CASSLVGTGNTDTQYF
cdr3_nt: TGTGCCAGCAGCTTAGTCGGGACAGGGAACACAGATACGCAGTATTTT

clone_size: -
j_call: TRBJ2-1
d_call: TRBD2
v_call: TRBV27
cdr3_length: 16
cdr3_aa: CASSSKTSGGHNEQFF
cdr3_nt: TGTGCCAGCAGTTCAAAGACTAGCGGGGGTCACAATGAGCAGTTCTTC

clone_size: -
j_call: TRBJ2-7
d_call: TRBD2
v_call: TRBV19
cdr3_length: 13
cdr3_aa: CASSPAGGYEQYF
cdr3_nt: TGTGCCAGTAGTCCCGCGGGAGGGTACGAGCAGTACTTC

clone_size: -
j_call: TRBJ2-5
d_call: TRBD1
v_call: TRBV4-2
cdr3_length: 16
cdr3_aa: CASSQAAGQGQETQYF
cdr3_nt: TGTGCCAGCAGCCAAGCTGCGGGACAGGGACAAGAGACCCAGTACTTC

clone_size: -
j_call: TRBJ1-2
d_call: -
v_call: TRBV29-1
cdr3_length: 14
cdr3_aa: CSVPPQGLYYGYTF
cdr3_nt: TGCAGCGTTCCGCCCCAGGGACTGTACTATGGCTACACCTTC

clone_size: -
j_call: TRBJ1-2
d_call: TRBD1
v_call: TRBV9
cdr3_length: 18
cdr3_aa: CASSAQDRGAIFSYGYTF
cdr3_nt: TGTGCCAGCAGCGCCCAAGACAGGGGCGCAATTTTTTCTTATGGCTACACCTTC

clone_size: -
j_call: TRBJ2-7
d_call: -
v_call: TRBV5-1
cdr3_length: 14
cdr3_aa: CASSLGLSSYEQYF
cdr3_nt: TGCGCCAGCAGCTTGGGACTGAGCTCCTACGAGCAGTACTTC

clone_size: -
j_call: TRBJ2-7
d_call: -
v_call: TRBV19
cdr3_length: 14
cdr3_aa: CASSSRDTGYEQYF
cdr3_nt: TGTGCCAGTAGTAGCCGGGACACAGGATACGAGCAGTACTTC

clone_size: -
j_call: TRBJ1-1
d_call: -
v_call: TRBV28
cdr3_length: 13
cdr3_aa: CASSLRGNTEAFF
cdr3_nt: TGTGCCAGCAGTTTGCGGGGGAACACTGAAGCTTTCTTT

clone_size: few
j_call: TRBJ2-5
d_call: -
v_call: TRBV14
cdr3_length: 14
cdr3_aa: CASSRQAGGQTQYF
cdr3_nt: TGTGCCAGCAGCCGTCAGGCAGGGGGGCAGACCCAGTACTTC

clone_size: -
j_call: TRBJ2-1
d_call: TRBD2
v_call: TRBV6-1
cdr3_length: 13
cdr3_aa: CASTSGRWNEQFF
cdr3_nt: TGTGCCAGCACTAGCGGGAGATGGAATGAGCAGTTCTTC

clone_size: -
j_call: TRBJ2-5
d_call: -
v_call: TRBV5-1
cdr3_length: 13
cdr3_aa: CASRGGTQETQYF
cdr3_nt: TGCGCCAGCAGGGGGGGTACCCAAGAGACCCAGTACTTC

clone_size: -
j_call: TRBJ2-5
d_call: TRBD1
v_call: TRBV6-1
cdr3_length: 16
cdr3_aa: CASSEAAGGAGETQYF
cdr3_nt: TGTGCCAGCAGTGAAGCGGCAGGGGGCGCCGGAGAGACCCAGTACTTC

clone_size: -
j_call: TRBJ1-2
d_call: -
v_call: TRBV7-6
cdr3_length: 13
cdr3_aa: CASSVSQGGGYTF
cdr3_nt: TGTGCCAGCAGCGTCTCACAGGGTGGCGGCTACACCTTC

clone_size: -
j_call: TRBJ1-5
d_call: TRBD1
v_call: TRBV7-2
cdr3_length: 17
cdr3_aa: CASSLAIGQGSNQPQHF
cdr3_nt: TGTGCCAGCAGCTTAGCGATCGGACAGGGCAGCAATCAGCCCCAGCATTTT

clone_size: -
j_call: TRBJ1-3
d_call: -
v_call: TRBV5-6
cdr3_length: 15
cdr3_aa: CASSVGIHSGNTIYF
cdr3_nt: TGTGCCAGCAGCGTCGGGATCCACTCTGGAAACACCATATATTTT

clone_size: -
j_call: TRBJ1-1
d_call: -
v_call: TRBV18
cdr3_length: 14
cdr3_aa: CASSPTGRDTEAFF
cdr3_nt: TGTGCCAGCTCACCAACAGGGCGGGACACTGAAGCTTTCTTT

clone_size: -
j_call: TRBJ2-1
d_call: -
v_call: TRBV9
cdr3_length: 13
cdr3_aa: CASSVGVGTGGFF
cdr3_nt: -

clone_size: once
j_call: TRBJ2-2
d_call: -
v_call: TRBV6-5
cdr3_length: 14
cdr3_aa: CASSYPGNTGGLFF
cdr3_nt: TGTGCCAGCAGTTACCCAGGGAACACCGGGGGGCTGTTTTTT

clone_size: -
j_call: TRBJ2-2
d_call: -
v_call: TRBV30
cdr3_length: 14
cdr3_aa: CAWSVAGLTGELFF
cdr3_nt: TGTGCCTGGAGTGTGGCAGGGCTAACCGGGGAGCTGTTTTTT

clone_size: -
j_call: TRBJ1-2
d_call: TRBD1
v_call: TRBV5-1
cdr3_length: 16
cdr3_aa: CASSSNRQGASDGYTF
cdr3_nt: TGCGCCAGCAGCTCGAATAGACAGGGGGCATCTGATGGCTACACCTTC

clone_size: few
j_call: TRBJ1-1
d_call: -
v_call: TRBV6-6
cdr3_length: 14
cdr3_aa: CASSYSRGDTEAFF
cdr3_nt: TGTGCCAGCAGTTACTCGCGGGGGGACACTGAAGCTTTCTTT

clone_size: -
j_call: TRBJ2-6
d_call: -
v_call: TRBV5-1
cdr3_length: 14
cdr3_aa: CASRNPSGANVLTF
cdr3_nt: TGCGCCAGCAGAAATCCGTCCGGGGCCAACGTCCTGACTTTC

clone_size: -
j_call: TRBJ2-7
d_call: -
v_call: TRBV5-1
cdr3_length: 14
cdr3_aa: CASPGGEGTYEQYF
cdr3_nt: TGCGCCAGCCCCGGCGGGGAAGGGACTTACGAGCAGTACTTC

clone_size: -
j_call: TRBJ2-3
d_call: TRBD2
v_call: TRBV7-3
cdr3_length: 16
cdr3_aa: CASSTGLAGGSDTQYF
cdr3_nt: TGTGCCAGCAGCACGGGACTAGCGGGGGGCTCAGATACGCAGTATTTT

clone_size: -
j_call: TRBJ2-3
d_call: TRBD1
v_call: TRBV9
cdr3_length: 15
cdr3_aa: CASSVRTGATDTQYF
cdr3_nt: TGTGCCAGCAGCGTAAGGACAGGGGCCACAGATACGCAGTATTTT

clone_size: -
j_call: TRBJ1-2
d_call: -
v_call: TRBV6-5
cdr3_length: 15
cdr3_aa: CASSYRGIGNYGYTF
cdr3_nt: TGTGCCAGCAGTTACCGCGGGATTGGGAACTATGGCTACACCTTC